The rows below give T cell receptor beta chains drawn from one sample of a study of beta chain features in type 1 diabetes. Sequenced by immunoSEQ multiplex PCR; TCRdb stores in-frame clones only, minus some. Among under 200,000 clones, 7% to 10% were seen once, and the ten largest hold about 2.5%. Sequences were obtained from central memory CD4+ T cells from blood. The receptor set was obtained from a woman aged 18-35 years in good health. The CDR3 runs from the conserved cysteine through the conserved F or W. A D gene is named only where the DNA matches it firmly. Clone sizes are given selectively: once, few, many, or a class where the clone is expanded.

length	D	size	J	V	DNA	CDR3
15	TRBD1	NA	TRBJ1-5	TRBV9	TGTGCCAGCAGCAAAGGGGGCAGGGGTGTAGAGCCCCAGCATTTT	CASSKGGRGVEPQHF
11	NA	NA	TRBJ2-1	TRBV20-1	TGCAGTGCTCCCGTTTACAATGAGCAGTTCTTC	CSAPVYNEQFF
11	TRBD1	NA	TRBJ2-7	TRBV25-1	TGTGCCAGCCAGACAGGGTACGAGCAGTACTTC	CASQTGYEQYF
13	TRBD1	NA	TRBJ2-1	TRBV7-7	TGTGCTAGCAGCCGGGGACAGGGAGGTGAGCAGTTCTTC	CASSRGQGGEQFF
15	TRBD1	NA	TRBJ2-5	TRBV9	TGTGCCAGCAGCCTCGGGACAGGGGCAAAAGAGACCCAGTACTTC	CASSLGTGAKETQYF
13	NA	few	TRBJ1-1	TRBV19	TGTGCCAGTAGTATGGCAGGTGAAACTGAAGCTTTCTTT	CASSMAGETEAFF
16	NA	NA	TRBJ1-5	TRBV19	TGTGCCAGTAGTATTTTAACAGGGATTGGGCATCAGCCCCAGCATTTT	CASSILTGIGHQPQHF
15	NA	few	TRBJ1-3	TRBV9	TGTGCCAGCAGCACCCTAGGCGGTTCTGGAAACACCATATATTTT	CASSTLGGSGNTIYF
14	NA	NA	TRBJ2-7	TRBV5-6	TGTGCCAGCAGCAGGACACTGTACTCCTACGAGCAGTACTTC	CASSRTLYSYEQYF
12	TRBD2	few	TRBJ2-7	TRBV5-8	TGTGCCAGCAGCCCGACTAGCAGCGAGCAGTACTTC	CASSPTSSEQYF
15	NA	once	TRBJ2-5	TRBV6-5	TGTGCCAGCCAAGCCGTGGAGGGGGGGGAGGAGACCCAGTACTTC	CASQAVEGGEETQYF
16	TRBD2	NA	TRBJ2-2	TRBV7-2	TGTGCCAGCAGCGGTAGCGCGGGAGGGAACACCGGGGAGCTGTTTTTT	CASSGSAGGNTGELFF
16	TRBD2	few	TRBJ2-5	TRBV29-1	TGCAGCGTTGCGGAGACTAGCGGGAGTTTGGGGGAGACCCAGTACTTC	CSVAETSGSLGETQYF
13	NA	few	TRBJ2-7	TRBV30	TGTGCCTGGAGGGACAGCGGAATGGGCGAGCAGTACTTC	CAWRDSGMGEQYF
16	TRBD2	NA	TRBJ2-1	TRBV9	TGTGCCAGCAGCGTAGCTCCGGGGACTAGCGGGGGGGAGCAGTTCTTC	CASSVAPGTSGGEQFF
14	NA	NA	TRBJ2-5	TRBV5-1	TGCGCCAGCAGCTTAGGACAGCTCAGAGAGACCCAGTACTTC	CASSLGQLRETQYF
14	NA	many	TRBJ2-7	TRBV18	TGTGCCAGCTCACTCCCCGGGCGGGCCTACGAGCAGTACTTC	CASSLPGRAYEQYF
13	TRBD1	few	TRBJ2-7	TRBV9	TGTGCCAGCAGTACAGGGGACACCTACGAGCAGTACTTC	CASSTGDTYEQYF
14	NA	few	TRBJ2-2	TRBV30	TGTGCCTGGAGTGCGGTGGCGAACACCGGGGAGCTGTTTTTT	CAWSAVANTGELFF
13	TRBD1	few	TRBJ2-7	TRBV9	TGTGCCAGCAGCGTCACAGGGGGGAACGAGCAGTACTTC	CASSVTGGNEQYF
15	TRBD1	NA	TRBJ2-7	TRBV25-1	TGTGCCAGCAGTGATTCGGGACAGGGGGCCTACGAGCAGTACTTC	CASSDSGQGAYEQYF
14	TRBD1	NA	TRBJ1-5	TRBV30	TGTGCCTGGAGTGCGACAGGGAGGAATCAGCCCCAGCATTTT	CAWSATGRNQPQHF
15	TRBD1	few	TRBJ1-2	TRBV18	TGTGCCAGCTCAGTGACAGGGCCCCCTAATATCGGCTACACCTTC	CASSVTGPPNIGYTF
15	TRBD2	few	TRBJ2-1	TRBV19	TGTGCCAGTAGTCTCGGGACTAGCCGGTACAATGAGCAGTTCTTC	CASSLGTSRYNEQFF
15	TRBD1	few	TRBJ2-3	TRBV27	TGTGCCAGCAGTTTATCCCGGGACAGGGGGGATACGCAGTATTTT	CASSLSRDRGDTQYF
14	TRBD1	few	TRBJ1-5	TRBV5-1	TGCGCCAGCAGCCCCATGACAGGGGGTCAGCCCCAGCATTTT	CASSPMTGGQPQHF
12	NA	NA	TRBJ2-4	TRBV5-1	TGCGCCAGCAGCCCCGATAGGGCAGGGAAGTACTTC	CASSPDRAGKYF
17	TRBD1	NA	TRBJ1-4	TRBV4-1	TGCGCCAGCAGCCAAGATAGATCCGGGACAGGGGATGAAAAACTGTTTTTT	CASSQDRSGTGDEKLFF
15	TRBD2	few	TRBJ2-7	TRBV11-2	TGTGCCAGCAGCTTAGAACTAGCGGGAGACTACGAGCAGTACTTC	CASSLELAGDYEQYF
11	NA	NA	TRBJ1-2	TRBV12-5	TGTGCTAGTGGTTTGGTCGGGGGACCCACCTTC	CASGLVGGPTF
14	TRBD2	few	TRBJ2-3	TRBV5-4	TGTGCCAGCAGCCAACTAGCGGTTTCAGATACGCAGTATTTT	CASSQLAVSDTQYF
16	NA	NA	TRBJ1-4	TRBV6-6	TGTGCCAGCAGTTACTCGATGGTCAGGGGAGATGAAAAACTGTTTTTT	CASSYSMVRGDEKLFF
13	NA	many	TRBJ2-7	TRBV21-1	TGTGCCAGCGACTTGACTGAAACCTACGAGCAGTACTTC	CASDLTETYEQYF
15	TRBD2	few	TRBJ2-2	TRBV7-2	TGTGCCAGCAGCTCTCGGGGGGAATTGACCGGGGAGCTGTTTTTT	CASSSRGELTGELFF
14	NA	few	TRBJ1-2	TRBV5-1	TGCGCCAGCAGCTTGAACCTATTAAACTATGGCTACACCTTC	CASSLNLLNYGYTF
11	NA	NA	TRBJ1-2	TRBV20-1	TGCAGTGCTAGACCCTCTTCGGGCTACACCTTC	CSARPSSGYTF
15	NA	NA	TRBJ2-7	TRBV28	TGTGCCAGCAGCTGGGGGGACAGTTCCTCCTACGAGCAGTACTTC	CASSWGDSSSYEQYF
15	NA	few	TRBJ1-4	TRBV18	TGTGCCAGCTCACCACCGTCACAGGGTAATGAAAAACTGTTTTTT	CASSPPSQGNEKLFF
12	NA	few	TRBJ2-5	TRBV11-2	TGTGCCAGCAGCTTAGGAGAAGAGACCCAGTACTTC	CASSLGEETQYF
13	NA	NA	TRBJ1-1	TRBV18	TGTGCCAGCTCACTACAGATGAACACTGAAGCTTTCTTT	CASSLQMNTEAFF
13	NA	NA	TRBJ2-7	TRBV2	TGTGCCAGCAGGGAGAGGGATCCCTACGAGCAGTACTTC	CASRERDPYEQYF
18	NA	NA	TRBJ1-2	TRBV18	TGTGCCAGCTCTATTCAAGTTCTGGGGGGGCCAACGATCTATGGCTACACCTTC	CASSIQVLGGPTIYGYTF
15	TRBD1	NA	TRBJ1-1	TRBV7-8	TGTGCCAGCAGCCGACCCCCGGACAGGGCAGCTGAAGCTTTCTTT	CASSRPPDRAAEAFF
13	TRBD2	NA	TRBJ2-7	TRBV7-2	TGTGCCAGCAGCTTGGGCGGGGAGGGCGAGCAGTACTTC	CASSLGGEGEQYF
19	TRBD1	few	TRBJ1-5	TRBV28	TGTGCCAGCAGTTTCCAAACCGGGACAGGGCCTTATGGCAATCAGCCCCAGCATTTT	CASSFQTGTGPYGNQPQHF
16	TRBD2	NA	TRBJ2-1	TRBV19	TGTGCCAGTAGTCCTAGCGGGCCTCGCTCCTACAATGAGCAGTTCTTC	CASSPSGPRSYNEQFF
16	TRBD1	NA	TRBJ1-5	TRBV7-8	TGTGCCAGCAGCCCTCTGACAGGGGCCATGAATCAGCCCCAGCATTTT	CASSPLTGAMNQPQHF
12	NA	NA	TRBJ2-1	TRBV11-3	TGTGCCAGCAGCTTAAGCGGGAATGAGCAGTTCTTC	CASSLSGNEQFF
14	NA	NA	TRBJ2-1	TRBV9	TGTGCCAGCAGTGGGTGGCGGGGAAACAATGAGCAGTTCTTC	CASSGWRGNNEQFF
17	NA	few	TRBJ2-4	TRBV4-2	TGTGCCAGCAGCCAAGATTGGTACCCACGAAGGGGAAACATTCAGTACTTC	CASSQDWYPRRGNIQYF
14	NA	NA	TRBJ1-1	TRBV18	TGTGCCAGCTCACCGTTCAGGGAGAACACTGAAGCTTTCTTT	CASSPFRENTEAFF
13	NA	NA	TRBJ1-1	TRBV6-6	TGTGCCAGCAGATCGCAAGGGGAGGCTGAAGCTTTCTTT	CASRSQGEAEAFF